The 9 T cell receptor beta chains below all came from one sample that was sequenced in a study of cytomegalovirus exposure and HLA in healthy donors (dated by TCRdb to 2015 to 2018). The library was built by means of the immunoSEQ multiplex PCR assay. For the multiplex PCR, a mixture combining 60 forward primers for TCR Vbeta segments and 13 reverse primers for TCR Jbeta segments was used. TCRdb obtained this table from immuneACCESS and retained in-frame rearrangements with V and J assigned. These tables miss some clones; where compared with another copy, unresolved V genes account for less than half of the shortfall, and the remainder is unexplained. This sample has under 200,000 clones in its table, and 70% to 90% of those were observed once. The biggest ten clones account for about 10% of the sample. The sample consisted of PBMCs. Receptors originate from a man between 18 and 35 years old in good health and CMV-seropositive.

The rearrangement uses TRBV18 and TRBJ1-4, with 7 positions matching TRBD1. The CDR3 loop spans 16 amino acids. The germline V gene encodes CDR1 KGHSH and CDR2 LQKENI. With 5 bases clipped from V and 2 bases from J, the junction kept 8 bases outside the gene matches. The CDR3 spells CASSEGTEATNEKLFF. DNA of the CDR3: TGTGCCAGCTCAGAAGGGACAGAAGCTACTAATGAAAAACTGTTTTTT.

The sample holds one count of this clone. The V and J genes are TRBV6-5 and TRBJ2-7; a weak D match, TRBD2 (6 bases). Trimming removed 0 bases at V and 3 bases at J, with 12 bases between. The CDR3 contains 15 residues. Germline V gene lookup returns CDR1 MNHEY and CDR2 SVGAGI. CDR3 sequence: CASSYSRRGDYEQYF. CDR3 sequence (DNA): TGTGCCAGCAGTTACTCGAGGCGGGGCGACTACGAGCAGTACTTC.

The chain couples TRBV5-1 to TRBJ2-5, with D perhaps TRBD2 (5 bases). Deletions cut 0 bases from V and 2 bases from J, with 5 bases between. The CDR3 runs 13 residues. CDR1 and CDR2 (germline): SGHRS, YFSETQ. CDR3 region: CASSLGGQETQYF. CDR3 nucleotides: TGCGCCAGCAGCTTGGGCGGGCAAGAGACCCAGTACTTC.

This clone was counted a few times. This chain links TRBV4-1 with TRBJ2-3, with D perhaps matching TRBD1 (5 bases). The CDR3 extends over 14 amino acids. V was shortened by 4 bases and J by 1 base, with 9 bases between the two germline ends. The germline gives CDR1 MGHRA, CDR2 YSYEKL. As DNA, the CDR3 is TGCGCCAGCAGCCTCGGACAAGGCACAGATACGCAGTATTTT. Its translation: CASSLGQGTDTQYF.

The CDR3 DNA is TGCAGCATTGGACAGGGTGGGGAAGCTTTCTTT. It yields the protein CSIGQGGEAFF. The rearrangement joins TRBV29-1 to TRBJ1-1; TRBD1 agrees at 8 bases. The CDR3 runs 11 residues. J was trimmed by 8 bases and V by 8 bases; bases with no gene match: 7. Germline V gene data show CDR1 as SQVTM and CDR2 as ANQGSEA. The entire variable domain, with the rest obtained from reference TRBV29-1 and TRBJ1-1, is as follows: SAVISQKPSRDICQRGTSLTIQCQVDSQVTMMFWYRQQPGQSLTLIATANQGSEATYESGFVIDKFPISRPNLTFSTLTVSNMSPEDSSIYLCSIGQGGEAFFGQGTRLTVV.

V usage is TRBV7-8 and J usage is TRBJ1-4; a possible D gene is TRBD1 (6 bases). CDR3 length equals 13 residues. CDR1 SGHVS and CDR2 FQNEAQ come from the germline V gene. The V end was cut by 7 bases, the J end by 0 bases, with 6 bases between. CDR3 in amino acids: CASTGATNEKLFF. DNA for the CDR3: TGTGCCAGCACAGGGGCAACTAATGAAAAACTGTTTTTT.

A word on this clone: Within the sample, other DNA sequences also encode this same CDR3. The V call is TRBV7-2, the J call TRBJ2-3, with 11 bases matching TRBD2. In germline, CDR1 is SGHTA, CDR2 FQGNSA. The CDR3 consists of 14 residues. The V and J ends lost 5 bases and 5 bases, in that order; junction bases with no gene match: 3. The CDR3 region has the DNA TGTGCCAGCAGCCCCGGGACTAGCGGAGATACGCAGTATTTT. The encoded protein is CASSPGTSGDTQYF.

With regard to this clone: The junction shows a germline mismatch at one end, possibly a read error. The V call is TRBV7-9, the J call TRBJ1-1, with D unresolved. Germline values: CDR1 SEHNR, CDR2 FQNEAQ (reference sequence). The CDR3 contains 13 residues. The CDR3: CSSSIQLNTEAFF. CDR3 sequence (DNA): TGTTCCAGCAGCATACAGCTGAACACTGAAGCTTTCTTT. The whole variable domain, filled in from reference TRBV7-9 and TRBJ1-1, reads DTGVSQNPRHKITKRGQNVTFRCDPISEHNRLYWYRQTLGQGPEFLTYFQNEAQLEKSRLLSDRFSAERPKGSFSTLEIQRTEQGDSAMYLCSSSIQLNTEAFFGQGTRLTVV.

Turning to this clone: Other DNA sequences in the same sample also yield this CDR3. This chain links TRBV5-1 with TRBJ2-5, with D unclear. CDR3 length: 13 residues. Germline CDR1 is SGHRS and CDR2 is YFSETQ. The V end was cut by 0 bases, the J end by 3 bases, with 6 bases between. CDR3 nucleotides: TGCGCCAGCAGCTTGGGGGCAGAAGAGACCCAGTACTTC. It specifies CASSLGAEETQYF.